This T cell receptor (beta chain) stems from a study of memory CD4+ T cells and cytomegalovirus serostatus. The data were produced by immunoSEQ multiplex PCR, yet TCRdb's version contains in-frame clones alone and is incomplete. This table holds some 40,000 clones, around 79% found once. Germline loops: CDR1 MNHEY, CDR2 SVGAGI. The V end was cut by 2 bases, the J end by 10 bases, with 15 bases between. The CDR3 covers 14 residues. Single viable CD3+CD4+CD8-CD45RO+ cells were sorted as the memory CD4+ T cells. Serum IgG to CMV pp150, pp28, p38 and p52 defined serostatus. The chain is built from TRBV6-5 and TRBJ2-1, with D possibly TRBD2 on 7 matching bases. This TCR came from an adult in good health and CMV-seropositive. The specimen was memory CD4+ T cells from blood. The DNA of the CDR3 is TGTGCCAGCAGTTACAAGGGGGGGGGCCGAGAGCAGTTCTTC. It codes for CASSYKGGGREQFF.